The T cell receptor beta chain described here comes from a study of blood T cell repertoires in COVID-19. Study at large: COVID-19 samples, acute and convalescent, were from the United States, Italy and Spain. PBMCs, B-cell-depleted T cells, or T cells were the source of the cDNA or gDNA that made up the material.

There are 14 residues in the CDR3. Germline CDR1 and CDR2: KGHDR and SFDVKD. V lost 7 bases, J lost 7 bases, and 5 bases stayed unmatched. As processed by the authors: Amplification with reference gene primers provided the estimates of nucleated cell counts. Clones were read by immunoSEQ multiplex PCR, and TCRdb kept only the in-frame ones, dropping some. The V and J calls and the clone size are those of that table, but D and trimming were determined from the DNA. Of 150,000 to 200,000 clones listed, over 75% are singletons. The sequence derives from a man aged 50 to 60 with acute or convalescent COVID-19. The gene calls are TRBV24-1 and TRBJ2-1, with 11 bases fitting TRBD1. The sequenced sample consisted of peripheral blood. CDR3 in amino acids: CATSGTGGRNEQFF. CDR3 nucleotides: TGTGCCACCAGCGGGACAGGGGGACGGAATGAGCAGTTCTTC.